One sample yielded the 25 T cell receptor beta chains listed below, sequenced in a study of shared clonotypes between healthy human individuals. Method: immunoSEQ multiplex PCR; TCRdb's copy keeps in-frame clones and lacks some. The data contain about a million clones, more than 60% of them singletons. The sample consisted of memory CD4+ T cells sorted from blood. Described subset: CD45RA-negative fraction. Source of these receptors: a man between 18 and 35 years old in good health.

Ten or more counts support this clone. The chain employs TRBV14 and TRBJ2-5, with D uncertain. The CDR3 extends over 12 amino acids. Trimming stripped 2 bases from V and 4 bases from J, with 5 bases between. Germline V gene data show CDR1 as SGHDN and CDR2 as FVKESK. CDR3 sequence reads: CASSQSVETQYF. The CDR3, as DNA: TGTGCCAGCAGCCAAAGTGTAGAGACCCAGTACTTC.

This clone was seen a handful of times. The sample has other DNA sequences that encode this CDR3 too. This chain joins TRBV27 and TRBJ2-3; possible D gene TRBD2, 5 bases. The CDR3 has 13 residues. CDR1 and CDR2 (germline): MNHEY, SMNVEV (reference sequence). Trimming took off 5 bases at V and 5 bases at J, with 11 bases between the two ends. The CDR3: CASSPREGDTQYF. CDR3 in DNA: TGTGCCAGCAGTCCCCGTGAGGGAGATACGCAGTATTTT.

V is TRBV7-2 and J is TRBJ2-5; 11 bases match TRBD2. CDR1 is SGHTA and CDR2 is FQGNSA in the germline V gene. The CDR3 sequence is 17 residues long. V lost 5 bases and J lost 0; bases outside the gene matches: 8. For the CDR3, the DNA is TGTGCCAGCAGCAAAAAATGGACTAGCGGGTACCAAGAGACCCAGTACTTC. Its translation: CASSKKWTSGYQETQYF.

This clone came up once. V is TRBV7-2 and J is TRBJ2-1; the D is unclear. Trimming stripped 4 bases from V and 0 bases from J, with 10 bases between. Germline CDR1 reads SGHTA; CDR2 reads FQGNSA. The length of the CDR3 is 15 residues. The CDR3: CASSSDGVSYNEQFF. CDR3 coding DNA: TGTGCCAGCAGCTCGGATGGTGTCTCCTACAATGAGCAGTTCTTC.

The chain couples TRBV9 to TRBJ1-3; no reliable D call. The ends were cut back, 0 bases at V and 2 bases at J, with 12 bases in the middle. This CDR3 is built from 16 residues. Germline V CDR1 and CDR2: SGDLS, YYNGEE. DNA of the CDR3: TGTGCCAGCAGCGTAGGGCTAGGGTCTACTGGAAACACCATATATTTT. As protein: CASSVGLGSTGNTIYF. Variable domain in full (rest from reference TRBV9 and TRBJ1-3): DSGVTQTPKHLITATGQRVTLRCSPRSGDLSVYWYQQSLDQGLQFLIQYYNGEERAKGNILERFSAQQFPDLHSELNLSSLELGDSALYFCASSVGLGSTGNTIYFGEGSWLTVV.

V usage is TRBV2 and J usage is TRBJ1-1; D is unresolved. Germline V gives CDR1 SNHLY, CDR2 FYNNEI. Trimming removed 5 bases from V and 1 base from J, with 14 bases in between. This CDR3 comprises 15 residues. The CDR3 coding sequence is TGTGCCAGCAGTTATGACACTGAGGAGAACACTGAAGCTTTCTTT. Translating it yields CASSYDTEENTEAFF.

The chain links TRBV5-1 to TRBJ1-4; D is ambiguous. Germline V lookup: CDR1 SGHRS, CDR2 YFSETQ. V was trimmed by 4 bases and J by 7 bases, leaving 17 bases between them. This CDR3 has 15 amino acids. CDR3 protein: CASSTEGTFREKLFF. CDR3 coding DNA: TGCGCCAGCAGCACGGAGGGCACTTTTCGTGAAAAACTGTTTTTT.

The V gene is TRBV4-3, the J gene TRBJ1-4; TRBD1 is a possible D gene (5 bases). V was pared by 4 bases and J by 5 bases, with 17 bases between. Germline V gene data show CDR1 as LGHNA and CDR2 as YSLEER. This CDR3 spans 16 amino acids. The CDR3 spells CASSPGTANTNEKLFF. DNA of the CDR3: TGCGCCAGCAGCCCAGGGACGGCGAACACAAATGAAAAACTGTTTTTT.

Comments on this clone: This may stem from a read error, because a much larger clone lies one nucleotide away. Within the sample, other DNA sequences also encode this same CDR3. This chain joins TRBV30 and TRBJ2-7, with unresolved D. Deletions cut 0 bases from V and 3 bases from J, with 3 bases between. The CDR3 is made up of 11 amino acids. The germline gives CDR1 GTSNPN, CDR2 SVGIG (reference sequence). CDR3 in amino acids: CAWSVLYEQYF. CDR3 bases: TGTGCCTGGAGTGTCCTCTACGAGCAGTACTTC.

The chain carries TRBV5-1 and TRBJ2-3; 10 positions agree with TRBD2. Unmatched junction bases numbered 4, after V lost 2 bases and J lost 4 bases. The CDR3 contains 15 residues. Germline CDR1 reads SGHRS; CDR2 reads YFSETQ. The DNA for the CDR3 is TGCGCCAGCAGCTTCCCTAGCGGGAGAGCAGATACGCAGTATTTT. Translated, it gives CASSFPSGRADTQYF.

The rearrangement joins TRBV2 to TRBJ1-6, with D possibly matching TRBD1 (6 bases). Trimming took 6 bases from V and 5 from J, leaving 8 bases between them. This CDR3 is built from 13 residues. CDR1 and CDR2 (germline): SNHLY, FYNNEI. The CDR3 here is CASRGGNNSPLHF. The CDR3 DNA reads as TGTGCCAGCAGAGGGGGTAATAATTCACCCCTCCACTTT.

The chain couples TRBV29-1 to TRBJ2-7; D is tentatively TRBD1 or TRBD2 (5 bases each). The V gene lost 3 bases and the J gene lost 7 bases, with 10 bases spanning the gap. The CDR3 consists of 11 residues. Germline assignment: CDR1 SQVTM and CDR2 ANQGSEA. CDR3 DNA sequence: TGCAGCGTTGACGAGGGGAGAGAGCAGTACTTC. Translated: CSVDEGREQYF.

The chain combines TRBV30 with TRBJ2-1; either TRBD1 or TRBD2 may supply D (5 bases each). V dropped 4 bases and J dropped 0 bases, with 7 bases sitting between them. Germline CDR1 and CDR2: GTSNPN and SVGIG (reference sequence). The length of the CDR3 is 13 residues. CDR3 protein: CAWTGSSYNEQFF. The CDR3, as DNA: TGTGCCTGGACAGGGAGCTCCTACAATGAGCAGTTCTTC.

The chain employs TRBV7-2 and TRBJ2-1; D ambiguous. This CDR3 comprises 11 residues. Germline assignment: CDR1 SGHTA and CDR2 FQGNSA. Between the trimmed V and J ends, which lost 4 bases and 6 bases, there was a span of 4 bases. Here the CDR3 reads CASSSLNEQFF. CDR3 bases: TGTGCCAGCAGCTCGCTCAATGAGCAGTTCTTC.

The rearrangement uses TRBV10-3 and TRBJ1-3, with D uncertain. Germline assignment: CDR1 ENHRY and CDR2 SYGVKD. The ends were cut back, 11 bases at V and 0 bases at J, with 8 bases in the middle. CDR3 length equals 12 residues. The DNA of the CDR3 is TGTGCCTCCTCGGCCTCTGGAAACACCATATATTTT. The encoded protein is CASSASGNTIYF.

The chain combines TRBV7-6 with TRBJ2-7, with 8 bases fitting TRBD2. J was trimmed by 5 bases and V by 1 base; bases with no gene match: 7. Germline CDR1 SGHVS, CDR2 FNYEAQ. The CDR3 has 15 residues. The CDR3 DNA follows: TGTGCCAGCAGCTTAGTCTACAGCGGGAGCCACGAGCAGTACTTC. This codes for CASSLVYSGSHEQYF.

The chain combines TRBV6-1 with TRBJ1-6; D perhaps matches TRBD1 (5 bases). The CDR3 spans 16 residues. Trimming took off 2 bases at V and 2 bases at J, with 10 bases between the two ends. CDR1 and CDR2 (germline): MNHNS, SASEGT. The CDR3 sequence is CASSEKGVTYNSPLHF. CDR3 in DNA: TGTGCCAGCAGTGAAAAAGGGGTTACCTATAATTCACCCCTCCACTTT.

The CDR3 DNA sequence: TGTGCCAGCTCACCAGGTTCTGGCGGGGGTTACGAGCAGTACTTC. It yields the protein CASSPGSGGGYEQYF. The chain combines TRBV18 with TRBJ2-7, with 7 bases lining up with TRBD2. From germline, CDR1 is KGHSH and CDR2 LQKENI. The CDR3 covers 15 residues. J was trimmed by 4 bases and V by 2 bases; bases with no gene match: 8.

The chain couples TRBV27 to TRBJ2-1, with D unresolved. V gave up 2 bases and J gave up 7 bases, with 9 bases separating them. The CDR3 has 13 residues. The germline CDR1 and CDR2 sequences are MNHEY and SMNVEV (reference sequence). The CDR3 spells CASSLRRVNEQFF. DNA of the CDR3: TGTGCCAGCAGTTTACGAAGAGTTAATGAGCAGTTCTTC.

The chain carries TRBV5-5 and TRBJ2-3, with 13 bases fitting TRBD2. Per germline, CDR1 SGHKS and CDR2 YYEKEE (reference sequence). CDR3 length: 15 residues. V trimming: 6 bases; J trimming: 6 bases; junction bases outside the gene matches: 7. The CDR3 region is CASIPGLAGWDTQYF. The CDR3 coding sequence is TGTGCCAGCATCCCGGGACTAGCGGGATGGGATACGCAGTATTTT.

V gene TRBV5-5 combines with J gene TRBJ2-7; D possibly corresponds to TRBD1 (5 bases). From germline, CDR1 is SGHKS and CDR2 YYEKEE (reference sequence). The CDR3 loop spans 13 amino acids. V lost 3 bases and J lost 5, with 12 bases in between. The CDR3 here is CASSSTVVHEQYF. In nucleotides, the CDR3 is TGTGCCAGCAGCTCGACAGTGGTCCACGAGCAGTACTTC.

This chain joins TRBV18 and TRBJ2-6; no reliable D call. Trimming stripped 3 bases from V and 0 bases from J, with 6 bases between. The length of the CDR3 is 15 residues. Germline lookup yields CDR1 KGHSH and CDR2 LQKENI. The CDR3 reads CASSPRSSGANVLTF. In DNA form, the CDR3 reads TGTGCCAGCTCACCCAGGAGCTCTGGGGCCAACGTCCTGACTTTC.

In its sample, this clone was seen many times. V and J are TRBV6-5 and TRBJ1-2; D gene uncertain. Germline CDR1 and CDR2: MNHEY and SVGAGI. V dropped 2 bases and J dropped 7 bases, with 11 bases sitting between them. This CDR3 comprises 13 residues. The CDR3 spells CASSYTKTSGYTF. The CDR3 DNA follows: TGTGCCAGCAGTTACACAAAAACGAGTGGCTACACCTTC.

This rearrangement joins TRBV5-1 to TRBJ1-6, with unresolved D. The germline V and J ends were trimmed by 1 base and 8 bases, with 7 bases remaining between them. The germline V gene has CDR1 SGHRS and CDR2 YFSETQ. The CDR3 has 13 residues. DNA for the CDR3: TGCGCCAGCAGCTTGACCGCAGATTCACCCCTCCACTTT. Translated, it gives CASSLTADSPLHF.

The CDR3 coding sequence is TGTGCCAGCAGTTACCCCGGACAGGGGGAAGCTTTCTTT. Protein product: CASSYPGQGEAFF. The J gene is TRBJ1-1, the V gene TRBV6-5, with TRBD1 matching 9 bases. The CDR3 has 13 amino acids. The trim removed 2 bases at V and 8 bases at J, leaving 3 bases unmatched. Germline CDR1 and CDR2: MNHEY and SVGAGI.